In this sample, the clone carrying this T cell receptor beta chain turned up a few times. The antigen is undetermined. This sample also contains other DNA sequences that code for the same CDR3. This sample is drawn from a study of beta chain features in type 1 diabetes. Overall study findings and caveats: Shortening of TCRB CDR3s, moderate but significant, appeared in all four CD4+ subsets of Type 1 diabetes patients.

This CDR3 spans 13 amino acids. Germline V CDR1 and CDR2: SNHLY, FYNNEI. V lost 6 bases, J lost 2 bases, and 10 bases lay in between. Reverse transcription of all isolated RNA meant that expressed TCRB transcripts were sequenced. Assay: immunoSEQ multiplex PCR; the TCRdb copy retains only in-frame clones and omits some. The table records 100,000 to 150,000 clones, approximately 9% of them present only once. The chain couples TRBV2 to TRBJ1-1; D gene unclear. The sequencing sample was made of central memory CD4+ T cells from blood. This clonotype was sampled from a man younger than 45 with type 1 diabetes. The CDR3 nucleotides are TGTGCCAGCAGATACACACCTAACACTGAAGCTTTCTTT. Residues: CASRYTPNTEAFF.